This TCR beta chain was sequenced in a study of PD-1 blockade in classical Hodgkin lymphoma. General study results and limits: Patients with a complete response exhibited baseline diversity comparable to newly diagnosed patients. The causes of the repertoire differences, possibly disease activity or prior therapy, remain undefined. A significant rise in TCR diversity by C4D1 was seen for CD4+ but not CD8+ cells.

V lost 5 bases, J lost 0 bases, and 14 bases lay in between. The CDR3 runs to 16 residues. In germline, CDR1 is SGHVS, CDR2 FNYEAQ. Repertoires were generated with immunoSEQ multiplex PCR, while TCRdb's copy carries only in-frame clones and drops some. The profile shows just under 30,000 clones, 65% to 90% of them singletons. Every patient was affected by relapse after autologous stem cell transplantation, while exposure to brentuximab vedotin was not uniform. Isolation of CD4+ T cells from thawed PBMCs was performed by magnetic negative selection. With respect to this clone: Its antigen is as yet unknown.

The source was CD4+ T cells from blood, collected at baseline. The receptor's source is a human donor with classical Hodgkin lymphoma. The chain couples TRBV7-6 to TRBJ1-3; no definite D call. The CDR3 reads CASSPSTTFSGNTIYF. For the CDR3, the DNA is TGTGCCAGCAGCCCCTCGACAACTTTCTCTGGAAACACCATATATTTT.